These T cell receptor beta chains were read from a single sample in a study of CD8 T cells in ankylosing spondylitis. MiXCR, run by TCRdb on the 5' RACE reads, gives a single entry per CDR3 protein. The repertoire consists of 200,000 to 300,000 distinct CDR3 sequences, with about 10% occurring once and the leading ten covering 2.5% to 3%. Sequencing input: blood, either unsorted or a sorted T cell fraction (not recorded which). The origin of the receptors is a male donor with ankylosing spondylitis or in good health (not recorded which). The CDR3 runs from the conserved cysteine through the conserved F or W. A D gene is named only where the DNA matches it firmly. Size is stated for part of the rows, as once, few or many counts, or as a class when the clone is expanded.

D: TRBD2
size: many
J: TRBJ2-1
V: TRBV20-1
CDR3: CSARFRRSGVSYNEQFF
DNA: TGCAGTGCTCGATTCCGGCGTAGCGGGGTCTCCTACAATGAGCAGTTCTTC

D: .
size: many
J: TRBJ2-3
V: TRBV27
CDR3: CASSLEGPVSTDTQYF
DNA: TGTGCCAGCAGTTTGGAAGGACCAGTAAGCACAGATACGCAGTATTTT

D: TRBD1
size: .
J: TRBJ2-5
V: TRBV5-1
CDR3: CASSLARQGIQETQYF
DNA: TGCGCCAGCAGCTTGGCCCGACAGGGAATACAAGAGACCCAGTACTTC

D: .
size: many
J: TRBJ1-2
V: TRBV19
CDR3: CASSIDAATAVGNGYTF
DNA: TGTGCCAGTAGTATAGATGCAGCCACAGCGGTTGGCAATGGCTACACCTTC

D: .
size: many
J: TRBJ2-1
V: TRBV6-1
CDR3: CASIRSRADYNEQFF
DNA: TGTGCCAGCATCCGATCTAGGGCAGACTACAATGAGCAGTTCTTC

D: TRBD2
size: many
J: TRBJ2-3
V: TRBV27
CDR3: CASSPRLASDTQYF
DNA: TGTGCCAGCAGTCCGCGACTAGCTTCCGATACGCAGTATTTT

D: TRBD2
size: few
J: TRBJ2-2
V: TRBV7-2
CDR3: CASSLEVAGGRELFF
DNA: TGTGCCAGCAGCTTAGAGGTAGCGGGGGGCCGGGAGCTGTTTTTT

D: TRBD1
size: many
J: TRBJ1-1
V: TRBV6-1
CDR3: CASSATGTTEAFF
DNA: TGTGCCAGCAGTGCGACAGGGACCACTGAAGCTTTCTTT

D: .
size: .
J: TRBJ1-5
V: TRBV2
CDR3: CASSGEVTSRNQPQHF
DNA: TGTGCCAGCAGTGGGGAGGTGACCTCCCGCAATCAGCCCCAGCATTTT

D: TRBD1
size: many
J: TRBJ1-4
V: TRBV20-1
CDR3: CSATGGAEKLFF
DNA: TGCAGTGCTACAGGGGGAGCTGAAAAACTGTTTTTT

D: TRBD2
size: many
J: TRBJ2-3
V: TRBV6-5
CDR3: CASRGSGSTSTDTQYF
DNA: TGTGCCAGCAGGGGTAGCGGGAGTACTAGCACAGATACGCAGTATTTT

D: TRBD1
size: many
J: TRBJ1-2
V: TRBV5-1
CDR3: CASSSGTASYGYTF
DNA: TGCGCCAGCAGCTCCGGGACAGCATCCTATGGCTACACCTTC

D: .
size: many
J: TRBJ1-2
V: TRBV12-3/TRBV12-4
CDR3: CASSSTGTPRGGYTF
DNA: TGTGCCAGCAGCTCAACCGGGACCCCGAGGGGTGGCTACACCTTC

D: TRBD1
size: many
J: TRBJ2-1
V: TRBV20-1
CDR3: CSAQQGGNEQFF
DNA: TGCAGTGCTCAACAGGGGGGCAATGAGCAGTTCTTC

D: .
size: .
J: TRBJ1-1
V: TRBV5-1
CDR3: CASSSPDSSNTEAFF
DNA: TGCGCCAGCAGTTCTCCGGACAGTTCGAACACTGAAGCTTTCTTT

D: TRBD2
size: many
J: TRBJ2-5
V: TRBV12-3/TRBV12-4
CDR3: CASSLGTSLAQYF
DNA: TGTGCCAGCAGTCTCGGGACTAGCTTGGCCCAGTACTTC

D: .
size: many
J: TRBJ2-3
V: TRBV20-1
CDR3: CSARVLAGDTQYF
DNA: TGCAGTGCTAGAGTGCTAGCTGGAGATACGCAGTATTTT

D: .
size: few
J: TRBJ2-4
V: TRBV30
CDR3: CAWSPTGALNIQYF
DNA: TGTGCCTGGAGTCCGACAGGAGCCCTGAACATTCAGTACTTC

D: TRBD1
size: .
J: TRBJ1-1
V: TRBV5-1
CDR3: CASKGQGLGSTEAFF
DNA: TGCGCCAGCAAGGGACAGGGGCTGGGGAGCACTGAAGCTTTCTTT

D: .
size: .
J: TRBJ2-3
V: TRBV6-2/TRBV6-3
CDR3: CASRGGEVWTDTQYF
DNA: TGTGCCAGCAGGGGGGGAGAGGTATGGACAGATACGCAGTATTTT

D: .
size: many
J: TRBJ2-7
V: TRBV20-1
CDR3: CSAQTWTVSYEQYF
DNA: TGCAGTGCCCAAACCTGGACGGTCTCCTACGAGCAGTACTTC

D: .
size: .
J: TRBJ2-1
V: TRBV7-9
CDR3: CASSLGGGGAYNEQFF
DNA: TGTGCCAGCAGCTTAGGGGGCGGTGGGGCCTACAATGAGCAGTTCTTC

D: TRBD1
size: many
J: TRBJ2-5
V: TRBV5-6
CDR3: CASSYVQGSETQYF
DNA: TGTGCCAGCAGCTACGTACAGGGGTCGGAGACCCAGTACTTC

D: TRBD2
size: .
J: TRBJ2-2
V: TRBV11-2
CDR3: CASSPGLAGGLGVGTGELFF
DNA: TGTGCCAGCAGCCCCGGACTAGCGGGGGGGCTCGGGGTCGGCACCGGGGAGCTGTTTTTT

D: .
size: .
J: TRBJ1-1
V: TRBV5-1
CDR3: CASSLGYQAFF
DNA: TGCGCCAGCAGCTTGGGATATCAAGCTTTCTTT

D: TRBD2
size: many
J: TRBJ2-5
V: TRBV5-1
CDR3: CASSLERAGGRETQYF
DNA: TGCGCCAGCAGCTTGGAACGTGCGGGAGGCCGAGAGACCCAGTACTTC

D: .
size: many
J: TRBJ2-7
V: TRBV2
CDR3: CASSEIRLEQYF
DNA: TGTGCCAGCAGTGAAATCCGTCTGGAGCAGTACTTC

D: TRBD2
size: many
J: TRBJ2-3
V: TRBV29-1
CDR3: CSVEAVGGKADTQYF
DNA: TGCAGCGTTGAAGCTGTCGGGGGGAAGGCAGATACGCAGTATTTT

D: .
size: many
J: TRBJ1-1
V: TRBV3-1
CDR3: CASSPGPNTEAFF
DNA: TGTGCCAGCAGCCCGGGTCCGAACACTGAAGCTTTCTTT

D: .
size: many
J: TRBJ1-1
V: TRBV5-1
CDR3: CATGSLGSTEAFF
DNA: TGCGCCACCGGATCCTTGGGGAGCACTGAAGCTTTCTTT

D: TRBD1
size: many
J: TRBJ2-2
V: TRBV9
CDR3: CASRPGQGANTGELFF
DNA: TGTGCCAGCAGACCCGGACAGGGGGCAAACACCGGGGAGCTGTTTTTT

D: .
size: many
J: TRBJ1-1
V: TRBV3-1
CDR3: CASTRTENTEAFF
DNA: TGTGCCAGCACGCGGACAGAGAACACTGAAGCTTTCTTT

D: .
size: .
J: TRBJ2-1
V: TRBV30
CDR3: CATQGGIAFNEQFF
DNA: TGTGCCACCCAAGGGGGGATAGCCTTCAATGAGCAGTTCTTC

D: .
size: many
J: TRBJ1-2
V: TRBV30
CDR3: CAWRPDGYGYTF
DNA: TGTGCCTGGAGACCGGACGGTTATGGCTACACCTTC

D: .
size: few
J: TRBJ2-7
V: TRBV21-1
CDR3: CASSTHRQGSQSYEQYF
DNA: TGTGCCAGCAGCACGCATAGACAGGGGTCCCAATCCTACGAGCAGTACTTC

D: .
size: many
J: TRBJ1-2
V: TRBV12-3/TRBV12-4
CDR3: CASTSDGFYGYTF
DNA: TGTGCCAGCACCAGCGACGGGTTCTATGGCTACACCTTC

D: .
size: many
J: TRBJ1-2
V: TRBV20-1
CDR3: CSAREGGSYGYTF
DNA: TGCAGTGCTAGAGAGGGAGGGAGCTATGGCTACACCTTC

D: .
size: many
J: TRBJ1-5
V: TRBV12-3/TRBV12-4
CDR3: CASSPGQYYSNQPQHF
DNA: TGTGCCAGCAGTCCTGGACAGTATTATAGCAATCAGCCCCAGCATTTT

D: TRBD1
size: many
J: TRBJ2-2
V: TRBV12-3/TRBV12-4
CDR3: CASSYDRDNTGELFF
DNA: TGTGCCAGCAGTTATGACAGGGACAACACCGGGGAGCTGTTTTTT

D: .
size: .
J: TRBJ2-7
V: TRBV30
CDR3: CAWTGSNWREQYF
DNA: TGTGCCTGGACCGGGTCCAATTGGCGCGAGCAGTACTTC

D: .
size: many
J: TRBJ2-2
V: TRBV12-3/TRBV12-4
CDR3: CASSPPRGSGGSGELFF
DNA: TGTGCCAGCAGCCCTCCGAGGGGGTCGGGGGGATCCGGGGAGCTGTTTTTT

D: .
size: .
J: TRBJ1-5
V: TRBV15
CDR3: CATSRDLQDSGPQHF
DNA: TGTGCCACCAGCAGAGATCTACAGGATTCCGGGCCCCAGCATTTT

D: .
size: many
J: TRBJ2-3
V: TRBV5-6
CDR3: CASSVTARSQYF
DNA: TGTGCCAGCAGCGTGACAGCTCGCTCGCAGTATTTT

D: TRBD1
size: many
J: TRBJ2-1
V: TRBV10-3
CDR3: CAIRPRTGTSSYNEQFF
DNA: TGTGCCATCAGACCCCGGACAGGGACGAGCTCCTACAATGAGCAGTTCTTC

D: TRBD1
size: many
J: TRBJ2-3
V: TRBV3-1
CDR3: CASSQRTGGTDTQYF
DNA: TGTGCCAGCAGCCAAAGGACAGGGGGGACAGATACGCAGTATTTT

D: TRBD2
size: many
J: TRBJ2-7
V: TRBV20-1
CDR3: CSARRTSGEQYF
DNA: TGCAGTGCTAGAAGGACTAGTGGCGAGCAGTACTTC

D: .
size: many
J: TRBJ1-1
V: TRBV4-2
CDR3: CASSQDSQGNTEAFF
DNA: TGTGCCAGCAGCCAAGATTCGCAGGGTAACACTGAAGCTTTCTTT

D: .
size: many
J: TRBJ2-5
V: TRBV5-1
CDR3: CASSLPSLQETQYF
DNA: TGCGCCAGCAGCCTGCCTAGCCTCCAAGAGACCCAGTACTTC